This T cell receptor beta chain is from a study of CD8 T cells in ankylosing spondylitis. CDR3 size: 14 residues. Germline V CDR1 and CDR2: SNHLY, FYNNEI. The V gene end was trimmed by 6 bases and the J gene end by 6 bases; junction bases not matched to a gene: 3. Note on this clonotype: Antigen specificity is unknown.

Each CDR3 protein is one row after TCRdb ran MiXCR on the 5' RACE reads. Of some 700,000 distinct CDR3 sequences listed, around a fifth are singletons. Study results and limitations: Characteristic of ankylosing spondylitis blood, it appeared, was a TCR beta motif comprising several highly homologous variants.

The sample was blood, either unsorted or a sorted T cell fraction (not recorded which). This chain joins TRBV2 and TRBJ2-1; the match to TRBD2 covers 12 bases. The clonotype originates from a male donor with ankylosing spondylitis. In DNA form, the CDR3 reads TGTGCCAGCAGGACTAGCGGGAGCACCAATGAGCAGTTCTTC. It specifies CASRTSGSTNEQFF.